This section outlines one TCR beta chain sequence together with its context. The antigen is unknown. A much larger clone lies one base from this, so it may be a read error. The data stem from a study of T cells in Graves' hyperthyroidism and ophthalmopathy. Study-level findings and limits: Blood also held most thyroid clonotypes expanded beyond 0.001. Before onset, by a median of approximately 6.8 months, the model predicted ophthalmopathy.

From roughly 9.2 ml of fresh peripheral blood, PBMCs were isolated. Germline V CDR1 and CDR2: MDHEN, SYDVKM. This CDR3 has 15 residues. TCR beta CDR3 regions were amplified from RNA transcripts. TCR CDR3 underwent first-round RT-PCR with the HTBI primer set. TCRdb re-called the multiplex PCR reads through MiXCR, storing one row per CDR3 protein. The profile shows almost 500,000 distinct CDR3 sequences, approximately 23% of them singletons. The clonotype originates from a woman in her 70s with Graves' ophthalmopathy. Sample: blood. This chain joins TRBV28 and TRBJ2-7, with a weak D call TRBD1 (8 bases). The better agreement between TRBJ2-1 and the DNA end casts doubt on the J call. The CDR3 bases are TGTGCCAGCAGTTTAGCACAGGGGGGAGGGTACGAGCAGTTCTTC. The encoded protein is CASSLAQGGGYEQFF.